This TCR beta chain was found in a study of radiation and T cells in renal cell carcinoma. The CDR3 loop spans 16 amino acids. Germline V gives CDR1 LNHDA, CDR2 SQIVND (reference sequence). V gave up 4 bases and J gave up 0 bases; unmatched junction bases: 5. Method: immunoSEQ multiplex PCR; TCRdb's copy keeps in-frame clones and lacks some. Here the sample spans tens of thousands of clones, around three quarters being singletons. The time point: blood 2 weeks post-SBRT. The treatment is: 15 Gy SBRT to primary tumor, nephrectomy 4 weeks later. The chain links TRBV19 to TRBJ1-5, with TRBD1 identical over 8 bases. The sample consisted of blood, taken from a patient whose treatment included radiotherapy and nephrectomy. The clonotype was recovered from a woman between 65 and 79 years old with renal cell carcinoma. CDR3 region: CASSTQGGHSNQPQHF. DNA of the CDR3: TGTGCCAGTAGTACACAGGGGGGACATAGCAATCAGCCCCAGCATTTT.